The entry below describes one TCR beta chain. This clonotype has a handful of counts. This receptor's antigen is unknown. Nothing much larger sits one base from this clone, and base qualities are not available. The library came from RT-PCR. Sequencing was carried out with an Illumina HiSeq 2500. TCRdb itself trimmed the public reads at Q25 with fastp, ran MiXCR and retained productive beta chains. Every CDR3 protein is listed once, alongside the most common genes and DNA of its rows. The sample profile shows just under 550,000 distinct CDR3 sequences; 20% to 25% of them were found once. Approximately 3% of the sample lies in the top ten. This sample is drawn from a study of response to subunit inactivated influenza vaccine (dated by TCRdb to between 2018 and 2020). Regarding the study in general: The study used deep quantitative T cell receptor repertoire profiling to track responses to a trivalent subunit inactivated influenza vaccine.

Overall study results and their limits: It was suggested by the authors that each seasonal influenza vaccination may recruit only a limited number of new T cells.

The germline V gene specifies SGHVS as CDR1 and FQNEAQ as CDR2. Compared with germline, V lacks 4 bases and J lacks 1 base; bases without a gene match: 5. From cysteine to phenylalanine, the CDR3 is 15 amino acids long. The retained sequence is limited to the CDR3, 45 bases, with the frame set at the first base. These data were also filed under a second study, of T cells expressing NK-cell markers. Reported in the second study: TCR beta cDNA libraries were made by 5'RACE template switching that added a universal primer site and unique molecular identifiers. Three sorted T-cell subsets (CD3+CD56+NKG2C+, CD3+CD56+NKG2C- and CD3+CD56-NKG2C+) from several donors had their TCR beta-chain repertoires profiled. Seven of the eight sequenced donors were HCMV-seropositive and one was HCMV-seronegative. In several experiments an anti-gammadeltaTCR antibody was added to restrict sorting to alphabetaTCR-expressing T cells. In six donors, the dominant CD3+CD56+NKG2C+ clonotypes ranked among the top 10 CD8+ clonotypes, making up about 1.0-8% of CD8+ T cells. Those dominant clonotypes were again the most abundant among CD3+CD56-NKG2C+ cells in four donors, at roughly 28.3-60.1%. It remained unclear whether the expanded NKG2C-expressing T cell clones were specific for HCMV antigens. The eight sequenced donors were randomly selected healthy volunteers, three men and five women. A commercial ELISA kit detecting HCMV-specific IgG in serum was used to determine HCMV serostatus. Ficoll density gradient centrifugation was used to isolate peripheral blood mononuclear cells from blood. Magnetic immunoseparation with Miltenyi isolation kits was used to isolate CD4+ and CD8+ T cells from PBMC. Synthesis of cDNA was primed from the TCR beta constant segment and was followed by two consecutive PCR amplification steps. Sequencing of the libraries produced 2 x 150 bp reads on Illumina HiSeq 2000/2500, MiSeq or NextSeq. Reads were demultiplexed and grouped by UMI with MIGEC, and clonotypes were assembled and quantified with MiTCR. To exclude erroneous sequences, only TCR cDNA sequences supported by at least two reads were retained. The tcR package was used for downstream repertoire analysis, with clonotypes matched between fractions based on CDR3 nucleotide sequence plus V segment. VDJmatch was used to annotate antigen specificity against VDJdb, with one amino acid substitution in CDR3 allowed.

The TCR originated in a man aged 50 to 59 who received an inactivated influenza vaccine. Donor details come from another sample of the same person, matched by shared clones. Sequencing was performed on CD4+ T cells sorted from PBMCs, taken 11 to 12 days after vaccination. The chain uses TRBV7-8 and TRBJ2-5, and 8 junction bases match TRBD1. The DNA sequence reads TGTGCCAGCAGCTCAAACAGGGGGATCCAAGAGACCCAGTACTTC. It translates to CASSSNRGIQETQYF.